The 5 T cell receptor beta chains given below trace back to one sample, sequenced in a study of blood T cell repertoires in COVID-19 (dated by TCRdb to 2018 to 2021). Library generation was performed with the immunoSEQ multiplex PCR assay. Drawn from immuneACCESS, this table holds only the in-frame rearrangements with V and J called that TCRdb kept. Clones are partly lost; checked studies trace under half to an unresolved V gene and leave the rest unexplained. This sample has approximately 200,000 clones in its table, and 80% to 90% of those were observed once. 3.3% of the sample is taken by the ten largest. Sequencing was carried out using peripheral blood. These receptors were collected from a man aged 60 to 69 with acute or convalescent COVID-19.

V gene TRBV4-1 combines with J gene TRBJ2-1; 8 bases match TRBD1. Germline assignment: CDR1 MGHRA and CDR2 YSYEKL. V lost 7 bases, J lost 2 bases, and 10 bases stayed unmatched. This CDR3 has 16 amino acids. The CDR3 is CASTARSGQAYNEQFF. In DNA, the CDR3 is TGCGCCAGCACCGCAAGATCGGGACAGGCCTACAATGAGCAGTTCTTC.

The genes are TRBV27 and TRBJ2-1; 7 bases align to TRBD1. The V gene end was trimmed by 7 bases and the J gene end by 4 bases; junction bases not matched to a gene: 13. Germline V gene sequence: CDR1 MNHEY, CDR2 SMNVEV (reference sequence). The CDR3 is 16 residues long. The CDR3 is CASKGPKGARYNEQFF. For the CDR3, the DNA is TGTGCCAGCAAAGGGCCTAAGGGGGCGAGGTACAATGAGCAGTTCTTC.

V usage is TRBV5-1 and J usage is TRBJ2-7; 10 nucleotides line up with TRBD2. The CDR3 runs 17 residues. Germline V CDR1 and CDR2: SGHRS, YFSETQ. Germline trimming cut 4 bases from V and 7 bases from J; bases unmatched to any gene: 17. CDR3 in DNA: TGCGCCAGCAGCAGATCCGCCCTAGCGGGAGCAACGGGAGAGCAGTACTTC. Encoded protein: CASSRSALAGATGEQYF.

The chain recombines TRBV7-2 with TRBJ2-5, with TRBD1 matching over 7 bases. There are 16 residues in the CDR3. The V gene end was trimmed by 5 bases and the J gene end by 5 bases; junction bases not matched to a gene: 14. Looked up from germline, CDR1 is SGHTA and CDR2 is FQGNSA. Here the CDR3 DNA reads TGTGCCAGCAGCAGAAACCTCAAACAGGGGCCCGAGACCCAGTACTTC. Protein sequence: CASSRNLKQGPETQYF. Full variable domain (remainder filled in from reference TRBV7-2 and TRBJ2-5): GAGVSQSPSNKVTEKGKDVELRCDPISGHTALYWYRQSLGQGLEFLIYFQGNSAPDKSGLPSDRFSAERTGGSVSTLTIQRTQQEDSAVYLCASSRNLKQGPETQYFGPGTRLLVL.

The rearrangement links TRBV7-3 to TRBJ1-1; no reliable D call. V was shortened by 2 bases and J by 1 base, with 5 bases between the two germline ends. Germline CDR1 and CDR2: SGHTA and FQGTGA. The CDR3 has 13 residues. The CDR3 sequence is CASSLERNTEAFF. DNA for the CDR3: TGTGCCAGCAGCTTAGAGCGGAACACTGAAGCTTTCTTT.